This T cell receptor beta chain was documented in a study of T cells in localized non-small cell lung cancer. Assay used: immunoSEQ multiplex PCR; TCRdb lists only in-frame clones, some missing. The data hold about 40,000 clones, with around 90% observed a single time. V was pared by 4 bases and J by 4 bases, with 15 bases between. In germline, CDR1 is LNHDA, CDR2 SQIVND (reference sequence). The CDR3 has 15 amino acids. Sequenced material: peripheral blood, taken before any cancer treatment. The chain joins TRBV19 to TRBJ2-3; tentatively, D is TRBD1 (6 bases). This receptor was identified in a woman aged 35 to 70 with stage I lung adenocarcinoma. The CDR3 spells CASSTPQGSPDTQYF. The CDR3 bases are TGTGCCAGTAGTACCCCCCAGGGGTCCCCAGATACGCAGTATTTT. The whole variable domain, remainder taken from reference TRBV19 and TRBJ2-3, is DGGITQSPKYLFRKEGQNVTLSCEQNLNHDAMYWYRQDPGQGLRLIYYSQIVNDFQKGDIAEGYSVSREKKESFPLTVTSAQKNPTAFYLCASSTPQGSPDTQYFGPGTRLTVL.